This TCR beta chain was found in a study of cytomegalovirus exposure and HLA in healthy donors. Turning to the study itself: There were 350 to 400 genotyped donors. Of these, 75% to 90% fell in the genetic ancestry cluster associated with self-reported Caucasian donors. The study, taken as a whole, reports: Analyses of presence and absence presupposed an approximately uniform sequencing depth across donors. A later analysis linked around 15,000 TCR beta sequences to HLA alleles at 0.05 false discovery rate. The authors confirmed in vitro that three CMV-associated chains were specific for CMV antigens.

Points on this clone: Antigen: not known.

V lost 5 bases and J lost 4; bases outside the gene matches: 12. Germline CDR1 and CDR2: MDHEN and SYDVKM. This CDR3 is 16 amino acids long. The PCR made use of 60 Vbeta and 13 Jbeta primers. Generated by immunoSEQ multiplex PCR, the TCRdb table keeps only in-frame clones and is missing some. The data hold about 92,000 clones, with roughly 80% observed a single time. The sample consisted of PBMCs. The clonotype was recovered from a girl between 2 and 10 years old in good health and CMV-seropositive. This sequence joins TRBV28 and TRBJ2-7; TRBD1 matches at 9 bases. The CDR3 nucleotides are TGTGCCAGCAGTATCGTTTCCGGGACAGGGAGATACGAGCAGTACTTC. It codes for CASSIVSGTGRYEQYF.